The next 9 T cell receptor beta chains were all read from a single sample in a study of blood T cell repertoires in COVID-19. Generated by immunoSEQ multiplex PCR, the TCRdb table keeps only in-frame clones and is missing some. Found here are fewer than 400,000 clones, around 90% of them singletons; the top ten hold 5.2%. The material sequenced was PBMCs or T cells enriched from blood (not recorded which). The source of these receptors is a man aged 55 to 70 who had recovered from COVID-19.

The chain combines TRBV5-4 with TRBJ2-3, with 9 bases lining up with TRBD1. The CDR3 contains 14 residues. Germline lookup yields CDR1 SGHNT and CDR2 YYREEE (reference sequence). Unmatched junction bases numbered 3, after V lost 3 bases and J lost 4 bases. CDR3 nucleotides: TGTGCCAGCAGCTCGGACAGGGGATCAGATACGCAGTATTTT. Encoded protein: CASSSDRGSDTQYF.

This chain connects TRBV7-3 to TRBJ1-4; D call uncertain. The germline CDR1 and CDR2 sequences are SGHTA and FQGTGA. This CDR3 has 15 amino acids. V lost 5 bases, J lost 7 bases, and 17 bases lay in between. The CDR3 nucleotides read TGTGCCAGCAGCCCAAAAGGGCTCCGGGGTGAAAAACTGTTTTTT. Protein product: CASSPKGLRGEKLFF.

The chain employs TRBV19 and TRBJ2-5, with 7 nucleotides matching TRBD1. This CDR3 contains 15 residues. V lost 3 bases to trimming and J lost 1 base; unmatched junction nucleotides: 5. The germline V gene has CDR1 LNHDA and CDR2 SQIVND (reference sequence). The CDR3 sequence: CASSIGQETQETQYF. The CDR3 DNA is TGTGCCAGTAGTATTGGACAGGAGACCCAAGAGACCCAGTACTTC.

The table lists this clone with many counts. The chain carries TRBV6-5 and TRBJ1-6; possibly TRBD1 for D (6 bases). Per the germline V gene, CDR1 is MNHEY and CDR2 is SVGAGI. This CDR3 is built from 16 residues. Between the trimmed V and J ends, which lost 2 bases and 7 bases, there was a span of 15 bases. The CDR3: CASSYPRGGENSPLHF. The CDR3 DNA follows: TGTGCCAGCAGTTACCCAAGGGGGGGGGAGAATTCACCCCTCCACTTT.

The chain uses TRBV5-4 and TRBJ2-7, with 8 bases identical to TRBD1. This CDR3 contains 15 residues. Trimming removed 5 bases from V and 4 bases from J; junction bases left unmatched: 11. Germline values: CDR1 SGHNT, CDR2 YYREEE (reference sequence). CDR3 protein: CASSSRTGPSYEQYF. Here the CDR3 DNA reads TGTGCCAGCAGTTCAAGGACAGGGCCATCGTACGAGCAGTACTTC.

J is TRBJ2-3 and V is TRBV10-1, with a tentative D call TRBD2 (5 bases). Trimming cost V 8 bases and J 11 bases, with 11 bases left between them. The CDR3 sequence is 10 residues long. Per the germline V gene, CDR1 is WNHNN and CDR2 is SYGVQD (reference sequence). The CDR3 here is CASPTRLQYF. CDR3 in DNA: TGCGCCAGCCCCACTAGATTGCAGTATTTT.

The CDR3 bases are TGTGCCAGCAGTTTGATGGGACAGGGGGCGCGGAACACTGAAGCTTTCTTT. Translation gives CASSLMGQGARNTEAFF. The chain uses TRBV4-2 and TRBJ1-1; the match to TRBD1 covers 12 bases. The V gene end was trimmed by 6 bases and the J gene end by 1 base; junction bases not matched to a gene: 9. The germline CDR1 and CDR2 sequences are LGHNA and YNFKEQ. CDR3 size: 17 residues.

This clone appeared a few times. The CDR3 sequence: CASRGFGGMLNTEAFF. The CDR3 DNA reads TGTGCCAGCAGGGGATTTGGGGGGATGCTGAACACTGAAGCTTTCTTT. The chain recombines TRBV28 with TRBJ1-1; the D gene is possibly TRBD1 (5 bases). The CDR3 extends over 16 amino acids. V lost 6 bases to trimming and J lost 0 bases, with 17 bases between them. CDR1 MDHEN and CDR2 SYDVKM come from the germline V gene.

The J gene is TRBJ1-2, the V gene TRBV5-6; D call uncertain. This CDR3 is 13 amino acids long. Per the germline V gene, CDR1 is SGHDT and CDR2 is YYEEEE. Trimming stripped 1 base from V and 4 bases from J, with 8 bases between. The CDR3 DNA follows: TGTGCCAGCAGCTTGCCATCGAGCTATGGCTACACCTTC. Translating gives CASSLPSSYGYTF.